Listed here are 19 T cell receptor beta chains from one sample, sequenced in a study of T cell repertoires in cytomegalovirus infection. The antigens of these receptors remain unknown. MiXCR, applied by TCRdb to the reads, yields one record per CDR3 protein. The profile shows approximately 50,000 distinct CDR3 sequences, roughly 21% of them singletons. The material sequenced was CD8+ T cells from cultured PBMCs, taken from culture after CMV antigen stimulation. The receptors originated from a human donor in good health (CMV status not recorded). Some clones in this sample may be carry-over from other donors' samples.

The genes are TRBV7-9 and TRBJ2-3, with D possibly TRBD1 on 5 matching bases. This CDR3 is built from 15 residues. The V end was cut by 5 bases, the J end by 2 bases, with 14 bases between. CDR1 is SEHNR, CDR2 FQNEAQ, per germline (reference sequence). CDR3 sequence: CASSQRPTVTDTQYF. In DNA, the CDR3 is TGTGCCAGCAGCCAGAGGCCGACAGTCACAGATACGCAGTATTTT.

This clonotype was detected once. The chain has TRBV11-2 and TRBJ2-2, with D tentatively TRBD1 or TRBD2 (5 bases each). Germline V gene sequence: CDR1 SGHAT, CDR2 FQNNGV. With 3 bases removed from V and 3 bases from J, the gap between germline ends came to 14 bases. The length of the CDR3 is 16 residues. The CDR3 reads CASSFLGDRDTGELFF. The CDR3 nucleotides read TGTGCCAGCAGCTTTTTGGGGGATAGGGACACCGGGGAGCTGTTTTTT.

The chain couples TRBV15 to TRBJ2-3, with D maybe TRBD1 (6 bases). Germline V gene sequence: CDR1 LNHNV, CDR2 YYDKDF (reference sequence). The CDR3 loop spans 17 amino acids. Deletions cut 1 base from V and 5 bases from J, with 19 bases between. CDR3 amino acids: CATSRVDRTQVGDTQYF. Here the CDR3 DNA reads TGTGCCACCAGCAGAGTTGACAGGACCCAAGTGGGAGATACGCAGTATTTT.

The V gene is TRBV12-3 or TRBV12-4, the J gene TRBJ2-3; D call uncertain. V shed 0 bases and J shed 5 bases, with 6 bases lying between them. The CDR3 is made up of 13 amino acids. CDR3 nucleotides: TGTGCCAGCAGTTTAGCGTCTAGAGATACGCAGTATTTT. It specifies CASSLASRDTQYF.

The chain couples TRBV24-1 to TRBJ2-3; D call uncertain. Trimming removed 2 bases from V and 2 bases from J, with 13 bases in between. CDR3 size: 16 residues. Germline V gene data show CDR1 as KGHDR and CDR2 as SFDVKD. The CDR3 bases are TGTGCCACCAGTGATTCGGCAGAAGGGTCCACAGATACGCAGTATTTT. Translating gives CATSDSAEGSTDTQYF.

This rearrangement joins TRBV4-1 to TRBJ1-2, with TRBD1 identical over 7 bases. The CDR3 runs to 14 residues. Germline lookup yields CDR1 MGHRA and CDR2 YSYEKL. J lost 5 bases, V lost 5 bases, and 8 bases had no gene match. The DNA of the CDR3 is TGCGCCAGCAGCGGTATGGAGGGGGCGTATGGCTACACCTTC. It yields the protein CASSGMEGAYGYTF.

This clonotype was seen a handful of times. The genes are TRBV12-3 or TRBV12-4 and TRBJ2-7; TRBD1 might be the D (6 bases). The germline V and J ends were trimmed by 5 bases and 6 bases, with 8 bases remaining between them. The CDR3 consists of 11 residues. The CDR3 DNA reads TGTGCCAGCAGTACAGGGTCCGAGCAGTACTTC. Encoded protein: CASSTGSEQYF.

This clonotype has only a few counts. The chain combines TRBV7-6 with TRBJ1-4; the D is unclear. The CDR3 sequence is 12 residues long. V was shortened by 3 bases and J by 7 bases, with 6 bases between the two germline ends. Germline assignment: CDR1 SGHVS and CDR2 FNYEAQ. DNA for the CDR3: TGTGCCAGCAGCTTGGACGGTGAAAAACTGTTTTTT. It specifies CASSLDGEKLFF. The full variable domain, in which reference TRBV7-6 and TRBJ1-4 provide the parts outside the CDR3, is GAGVSQSPRYKVTKRGQDVALRCDPISGHVSLYWYRQALGQGPEFLTYFNYEAQQDKSGLPNDRFSAERPEGSISTLTIQRTEQRDSAMYRCASSLDGEKLFFGSGTQLSVL.

The chain employs TRBV15 and TRBJ2-4; D may be TRBD1 (6 bases). The germline CDR1 and CDR2 sequences are LNHNV and YYDKDF (reference sequence). V was trimmed by 4 bases and J by 8 bases, leaving 18 bases between them. The CDR3 length is 15 residues. Written as DNA, the CDR3 is TGTGCCACCAGCATCGGGACACATCCCGGGGACATTCAGTACTTC. It translates to CATSIGTHPGDIQYF.

This clonotype was seen a few times. This rearrangement joins TRBV7-9 to TRBJ2-1, with D tentatively TRBD2 (5 bases). The germline V gene has CDR1 SEHNR and CDR2 FQNEAQ (reference sequence). The CDR3 consists of 15 residues. With 2 bases removed from V and 8 bases from J, the gap between germline ends came to 16 bases. The DNA of the CDR3 is TGTGCCAGCAGCTTAACCGCCCAGGTGGAGGATGAGCAGTTCTTC. Translation gives CASSLTAQVEDEQFF.

The chain is built from TRBV7-9 and TRBJ1-1, with 8 bases identical to TRBD1. The CDR3 spans 12 residues. The germline V gene has CDR1 SEHNR and CDR2 FQNEAQ (reference sequence). Trimming cost V 10 bases and J 5 bases; bases outside gene matches: 6. Here the CDR3 reads CAIGQGGTEAFF. CDR3 DNA sequence: TGTGCCATTGGACAGGGAGGAACTGAAGCTTTCTTT.

A few counts support this clonotype. The rearrangement uses TRBV10-3 and TRBJ1-1; tentatively, D is TRBD1 (6 bases). The CDR3 consists of 14 residues. The germline V gene encodes CDR1 ENHRY and CDR2 SYGVKD. V lost 5 bases, J lost 5 bases, and 15 bases lay in between. The CDR3 here is CAISIQGSETEAFF. In DNA, the CDR3 is TGTGCCATCAGTATACAGGGCTCAGAAACTGAAGCTTTCTTT.

The V and J genes are TRBV12-3 or TRBV12-4 and TRBJ2-7, with 8 bases that match TRBD1. The CDR3 runs to 12 residues. The trim removed 4 bases at V and 7 bases at J, leaving 3 bases unmatched. CDR3 nucleotides: TGTGCCAGCAGTTGGACAGGGCGGGAGCAGTACTTC. Amino acid sequence: CASSWTGREQYF.

This clonotype has more than one count but fewer than ten. This chain joins TRBV12-3 or TRBV12-4 and TRBJ2-1; D could derive from TRBD1 or TRBD2 (6 bases each). This CDR3 spans 15 amino acids. The V end was cut by 5 bases, the J end by 4 bases, with 15 bases between. Here the CDR3 reads CASSRSGAGYNEQFF. The CDR3 region has the DNA TGTGCCAGCAGTAGGTCGGGGGCGGGATACAATGAGCAGTTCTTC.

J is TRBJ2-3 and V is TRBV7-6; D remains unclear. The CDR3 consists of 12 residues. V was cut by 5 bases and J by 6 bases, with 9 bases left in between. Germline V gives CDR1 SGHVS, CDR2 FNYEAQ. The DNA of the CDR3 is TGTGCCAGCAGCACATTTGGGGATACGCAGTATTTT. The encoded protein is CASSTFGDTQYF.

This clonotype was detected only a few times. This sequence joins TRBV7-9 and TRBJ1-6, with D perhaps TRBD1 (6 bases). Germline V gene lookup returns CDR1 SEHNR and CDR2 FQNEAQ (reference sequence). The CDR3 is 14 residues long. Trimming took 5 bases from V and 7 from J, leaving 12 bases between them. The CDR3 loop is CASSPDRRNSPLHF. The CDR3 bases are TGTGCCAGCAGCCCCGACAGGAGGAATTCACCCCTCCACTTT.

This clonotype has only a few counts. The rearrangement links TRBV4-2 to TRBJ2-1; 8 nucleotides match TRBD1. The CDR3 has 12 amino acids. With V trimmed by 4 bases and J by 8 bases, 1 base remained unmatched. Germline CDR1 is LGHNA and CDR2 is YNFKEQ. The CDR3 nucleotides are TGTGCCAGCAGCCCGACAGGGGATGAGCAGTTCTTC. Its translation is CASSPTGDEQFF.

In its sample, this clonotype was seen a few times. The genes are TRBV6-1 and TRBJ1-1; D perhaps matches TRBD1 (6 bases). V was cut by 0 bases and J by 3 bases, with 8 bases left in between. The CDR3 runs 14 residues. Germline CDR1 reads MNHNS; CDR2 reads SASEGT. CDR3 amino acids: CASSEAGQYTEAFF. For the CDR3, the DNA is TGTGCCAGCAGTGAAGCCGGACAGTACACTGAAGCTTTCTTT.

This chain links TRBV7-6 with TRBJ2-7; possible D gene TRBD1, 6 bases. The CDR3 sequence is 14 residues long. CDR1 and CDR2 (germline): SGHVS, FNYEAQ. Trimming took 7 bases from V and 3 from J, leaving 16 bases between them. The CDR3 sequence: CASTPTGLGYEQYF. In nucleotides, the CDR3 is TGTGCCAGCACCCCAACAGGGTTGGGCTACGAGCAGTACTTC. Full variable domain (outside the CDR3, taken from reference TRBV7-6 and TRBJ2-7): GAGVSQSPRYKVTKRGQDVALRCDPISGHVSLYWYRQALGQGPEFLTYFNYEAQQDKSGLPNDRFSAERPEGSISTLTIQRTEQRDSAMYRCASTPTGLGYEQYFGPGTRLTVT.